This entry lists 8 T cell receptor beta chains sequenced from one sample in a study of neoadjuvant nivolumab and ipilimumab in lung cancer. Sequencing was performed with immunoSEQ multiplex PCR; in TCRdb, only in-frame clones are kept and a portion is missing. The sample lists under 50,000 clones; roughly 89% were seen once. Sequencing used blood, obtained before neoadjuvant nivolumab, alone or with ipilimumab. All receptors come from an adult with non-small cell lung cancer. Some clones in this sample may be carry-over from other donors' samples.

Only one count was recorded for this clone. The rearrangement links TRBV5-1 to TRBJ2-3; 10 bases are shared with TRBD1. The ends lost 7 bases at V and 2 bases at J; junction bases unmatched: 10. Per the germline V gene, CDR1 is SGHRS and CDR2 is YFSETQ. The CDR3 is made up of 16 amino acids. The CDR3: CASRPGTGALTDTQYF. As DNA, the CDR3 is TGCGCCAGCCGTCCCGGGACAGGGGCGCTCACAGATACGCAGTATTTT.

The genes are TRBV7-2 and TRBJ2-7; the D gene is possibly TRBD2 (5 bases). The CDR3 covers 15 residues. Trimming pared 1 base from V and 0 bases from J, leaving 10 bases between. From germline, CDR1 is SGHTA and CDR2 FQGNSA. As DNA, the CDR3 is TGTGCCAGCAGCTTAGGGTCTGGGAGCTCCTACGAGCAGTACTTC. It yields the protein CASSLGSGSSYEQYF.

The gene calls are TRBV27 and TRBJ2-1; 12 nucleotides line up with TRBD2. In germline, CDR1 is MNHEY, CDR2 SMNVEV (reference sequence). The CDR3 spans 15 residues. Germline trimming cut 3 bases from V and 6 bases from J; bases unmatched to any gene: 3. The CDR3 here is CASSFSSGRANEQFF. The CDR3 DNA reads TGTGCCAGCAGTTTTTCTAGCGGGAGGGCCAATGAGCAGTTCTTC.

This clone was observed once. The genes are TRBV6-6 and TRBJ1-2, with 9 nucleotides matching TRBD1. CDR1 and CDR2 from the germline V gene are MNHNY and SVGAGI (reference sequence). Trimming removed 7 bases from V and 8 bases from J; junction bases left unmatched: 5. This CDR3 comprises 12 residues. CDR3 nucleotides: TGTGCCAGCAAACAGGGGGCCCGCGGCTACACCTTC. This sequence encodes CASKQGARGYTF.

This clone was seen just once. The rearrangement uses TRBV30 and TRBJ1-2; 8 bases line up with TRBD1. This CDR3 is built from 14 residues. J gave up 8 bases and V 3 bases, and 11 bases lay outside the gene matches. Germline V gene sequence: CDR1 GTSNPN, CDR2 SVGIG (reference sequence). CDR3 residues: CAWRVAGGVRGYTF. The CDR3 nucleotides are TGTGCCTGGAGGGTAGCAGGGGGCGTGAGGGGCTACACCTTC.

The rearrangement joins TRBV7-2 to TRBJ2-3, with D perhaps matching TRBD2 (6 bases). V shed 0 bases and J shed 5 bases, with 12 bases lying between them. Germline lookup yields CDR1 SGHTA and CDR2 FQGNSA. CDR3 size: 15 residues. The CDR3 DNA follows: TGTGCCAGCAGCTTAGCGCTCGGGGGAGGAGATACGCAGTATTTT. Its protein product is CASSLALGGGDTQYF.

In its sample, this clone was seen a few times. The V call is TRBV10-3, the J call TRBJ2-7; tentatively, D is TRBD1 or TRBD2 (5 bases each). The ends were cut back, 10 bases at V and 6 bases at J, with 16 bases in the middle. The CDR3 is 12 residues long. Germline assignment: CDR1 ENHRY and CDR2 SYGVKD. DNA of the CDR3: TGTGCCACCAGGGCGGACCGGGGCGAGCAGTACTTC. Translating gives CATRADRGEQYF.

Comments on this clone: An end of the junction does not agree with germline; a read error may underlie this. V usage is TRBV5-6 and J usage is TRBJ1-1; no reliable D call. Germline values: CDR1 SGHDT, CDR2 YYEEEE. CDR3 size: 12 residues. The CDR3 loop reads CASSLVSAGSVF. CDR3 nucleotide sequence: TGTGCCAGCAGCTTGGTCTCCGCCGGGAGTGTGTTT. Full variable domain (missing parts from reference TRBV5-6 and TRBJ1-1): DAGVTQSPTHLIKTRGQQVTLRCSPKSGHDTVSWYQQALGQGPQFIFQYYEEEERQRGNFPDRFSGHQFPNYSSELNVNALLLGDSALYLCASSLVSAGSVFGQGTRLTVV.